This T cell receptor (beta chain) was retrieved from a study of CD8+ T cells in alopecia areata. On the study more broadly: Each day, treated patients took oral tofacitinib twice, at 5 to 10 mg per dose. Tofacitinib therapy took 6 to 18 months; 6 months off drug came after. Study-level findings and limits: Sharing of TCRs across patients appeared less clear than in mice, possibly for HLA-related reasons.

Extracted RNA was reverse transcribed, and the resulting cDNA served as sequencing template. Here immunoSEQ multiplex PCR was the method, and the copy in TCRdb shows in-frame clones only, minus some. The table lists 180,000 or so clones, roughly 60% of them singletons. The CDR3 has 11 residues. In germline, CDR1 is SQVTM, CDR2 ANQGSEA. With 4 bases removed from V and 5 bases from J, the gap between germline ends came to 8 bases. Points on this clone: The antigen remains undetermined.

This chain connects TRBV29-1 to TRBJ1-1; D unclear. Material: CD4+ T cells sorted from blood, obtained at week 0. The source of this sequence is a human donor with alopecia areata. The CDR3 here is CSVVLDTEAFF. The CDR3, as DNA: TGCAGCGTTGTTCTAGATACTGAAGCTTTCTTT.